Sequencing of this T cell receptor beta chain was carried out in a study of cytomegalovirus exposure and HLA in healthy donors. Germline V gene lookup returns CDR1 SGHRS and CDR2 YFSETQ. Unmatched junction bases numbered 7, after V lost 4 bases and J lost 6 bases. This CDR3 region has 15 residues. Findings of the study overall: In a later analysis, approximately 15,000 TCR beta sequences were associated with HLA alleles at 0.05 false discovery rate.

The primer mix had 60 Vbeta and 13 Jbeta primers. The repertoire was sequenced with immunoSEQ multiplex PCR; TCRdb's copy has only in-frame clones and lacks some. The table records under 110,000 clones, 70% to 85% of them present only once. On this clone: Its cognate antigen is unknown.

The V call is TRBV5-1, the J call TRBJ2-2, with 9 nucleotides matching TRBD1. The receptor was derived from a man aged 55 to 70 in good health and CMV-seronegative. Sequencing used PBMCs. CDR3 DNA sequence: TGCGCCAGCAGCGGCGGACAGGGGATCCCCGGGGAGCTGTTTTTT. Protein sequence: CASSGGQGIPGELFF.